This T cell receptor (beta chain) was identified during a study of blood T cell repertoires in COVID-19. Libraries were prepared by immunoSEQ multiplex PCR; TCRdb keeps only in-frame clonotypes and omits some of them. The data hold approximately 200,000 clones, with approximately 86% observed a single time. Those who participated ranged in age from roughly 18 to 90 years and resided in under 25 US areas. A COVID-19 case had been met by exposed participants during the 2 weeks before study entry. There are 15 residues in the CDR3. Trimming stripped 1 base from V and 3 bases from J, with 13 bases between. Germline values: CDR1 MNHEY, CDR2 SMNVEV (reference sequence).

Sequenced sample: PBMCs or T cells enriched from blood (not recorded which). This rearrangement joins TRBV27 to TRBJ2-7; D perhaps matches TRBD1 (6 bases). This sequence originates from a young woman who had been exposed to COVID-19. CDR3 bases: TGTGCCAGCAGTTTATTTGCTAGGGGGATCTACGAGCAGTACTTC. It translates to CASSLFARGIYEQYF.